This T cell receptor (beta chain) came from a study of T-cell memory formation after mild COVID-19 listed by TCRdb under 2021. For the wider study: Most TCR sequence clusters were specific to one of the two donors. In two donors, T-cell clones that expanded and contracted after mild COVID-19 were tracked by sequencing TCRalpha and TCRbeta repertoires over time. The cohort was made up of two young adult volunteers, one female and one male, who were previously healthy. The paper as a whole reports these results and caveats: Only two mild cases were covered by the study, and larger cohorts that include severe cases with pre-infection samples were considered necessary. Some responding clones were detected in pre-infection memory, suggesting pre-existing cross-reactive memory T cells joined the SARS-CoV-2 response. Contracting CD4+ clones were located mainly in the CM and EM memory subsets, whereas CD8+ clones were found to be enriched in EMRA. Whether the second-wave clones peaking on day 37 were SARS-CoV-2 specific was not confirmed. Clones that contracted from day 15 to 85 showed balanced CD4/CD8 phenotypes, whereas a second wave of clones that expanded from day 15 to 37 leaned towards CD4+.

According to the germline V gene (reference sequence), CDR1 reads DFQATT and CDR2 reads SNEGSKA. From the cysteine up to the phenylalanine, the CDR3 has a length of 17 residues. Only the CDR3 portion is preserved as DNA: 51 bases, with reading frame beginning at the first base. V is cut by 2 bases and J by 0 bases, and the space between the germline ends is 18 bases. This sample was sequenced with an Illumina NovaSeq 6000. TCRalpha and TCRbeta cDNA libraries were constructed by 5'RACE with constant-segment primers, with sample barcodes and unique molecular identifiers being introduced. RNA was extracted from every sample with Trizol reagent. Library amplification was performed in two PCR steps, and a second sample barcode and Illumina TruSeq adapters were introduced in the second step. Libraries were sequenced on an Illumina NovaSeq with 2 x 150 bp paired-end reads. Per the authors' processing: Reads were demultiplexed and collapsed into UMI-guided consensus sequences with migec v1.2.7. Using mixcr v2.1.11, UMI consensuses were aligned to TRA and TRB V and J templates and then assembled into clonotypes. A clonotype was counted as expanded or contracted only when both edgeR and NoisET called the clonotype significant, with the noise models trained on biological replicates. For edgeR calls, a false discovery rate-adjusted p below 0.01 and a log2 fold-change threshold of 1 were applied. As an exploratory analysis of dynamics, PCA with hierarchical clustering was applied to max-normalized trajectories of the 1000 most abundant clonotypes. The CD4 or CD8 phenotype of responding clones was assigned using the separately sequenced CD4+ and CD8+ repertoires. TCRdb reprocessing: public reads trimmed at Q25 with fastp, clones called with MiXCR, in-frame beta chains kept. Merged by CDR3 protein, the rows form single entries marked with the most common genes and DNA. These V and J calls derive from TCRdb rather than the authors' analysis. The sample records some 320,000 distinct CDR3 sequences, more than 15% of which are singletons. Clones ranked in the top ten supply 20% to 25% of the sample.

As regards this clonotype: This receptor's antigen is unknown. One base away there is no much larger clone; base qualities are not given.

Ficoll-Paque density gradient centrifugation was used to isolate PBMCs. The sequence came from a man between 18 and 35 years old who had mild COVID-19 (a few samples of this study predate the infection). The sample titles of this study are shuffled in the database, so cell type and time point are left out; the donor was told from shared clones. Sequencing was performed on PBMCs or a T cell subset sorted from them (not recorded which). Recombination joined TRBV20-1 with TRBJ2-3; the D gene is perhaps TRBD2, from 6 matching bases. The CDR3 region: CSARFRRSGYSTDTQYF. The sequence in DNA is TGCAGTGCTAGATTTCGTCGTAGCGGTTATAGCACAGATACGCAGTATTTT.